This TCR beta chain is from a study of OX40 agonist ivuxolimab in advanced cancers. Study-wide context: The costimulatory receptor OX40 (CD134) was targeted by ivuxolimab, a fully human IgG2 agonistic monoclonal antibody. Intravenous ivuxolimab was administered to patients every 2 weeks at six dose levels: 0.01, 0.1, 0.3, 1.5, 3 and 10 mg/kg. Of the approximately 50 dose-escalation patients, hepatocellular carcinoma was present in about 20, melanoma in approximately 15, renal cell carcinoma in 9 and head and neck cancer in 9. The dose-escalation cohort was almost 85% male with a mean age of approximately 60 years, ranging from roughly 23 to 80. Prior anti-PD-1, anti-PD-L1 or anti-CTLA-4 therapy was permitted, and 30% to 45% of dose-escalation patients had received checkpoint inhibitors. Partial responses occurred in three dose-escalation patients, of whom one had hepatocellular carcinoma and two had cutaneous melanoma. The point of sequencing TCRbeta in the periphery was to test whether ivuxolimab changed TCR sequence diversity and drove clonal T-cell expansion. The paper describes the monotherapy dose-escalation part (N of about 55 patients) of the phase I trial of ivuxolimab. Summary of the overall study and its limitations: Antigen specificity was not determined for the clonally expanded peripheral T cells. In the 0.1-3.0 mg/kg groups, partial responders had among the lowest normalized peripheral clonal expansion, particularly in CD8+ T cells. On average, CD8+ T cells showed more expanded clones than CD4+ T cells after ivuxolimab. Low levels of normalized T-cell clonal expansion were also seen in some patients who did not respond. At doses from 0.1 to 3.0 mg/kg, clonal expansion was seen in both CD4+ and CD8+ blood T cells between baseline and week 6.

Genomic DNA was isolated from the sorted cells so that the TCRbeta CDR3 region could be sequenced. TCRbeta CDR3 regions were sequenced using the immunoSEQ Assay. Here the immuneACCESS table is served through TCRdb, limited to in-frame sequences with V and J called. Missing clones are a known gap in these copies; in checked studies unresolved V genes cover under half, and the rest lacks a known reason. Counted in this sample were 50,000 to 75,000 clones; about 90% of them appeared once. The top ten constitute about 5.6% of the sample. Patients with autoimmune disease history or receiving systemic immunosuppression were excluded from the trial. Peripheral blood for TCR sequencing was collected from all dose cohorts at baseline, on cycle 4 day 1, and on cycle 7 day 1. The samples were taken from a phase I, first-in-human, multicenter, open-label dose-escalation trial of ivuxolimab. The trial enrolled adults with locally advanced or metastatic head and neck squamous cell, hepatocellular, melanoma or renal cell carcinoma. Before TCR sequencing, CD4+ and CD8+ T cells were separately sorted from peripheral blood.

In regard to this clone: What antigen it recognizes has not been identified. No base-level quality is on record; no much larger clone is a single base apart.

The junction carries 16 bases between V and J, which are trimmed by 3 bases and 7 bases respectively. The CDR3 covers 14 residues, taking in both the cysteine and the phenylalanine. The retained sequence is limited to the CDR3, 42 bases, with the frame set at the first base. In the germline V gene (reference sequence), CDR1 corresponds to LNHDA and CDR2 to SQIVND. The rearrangement combines TRBV19 with TRBJ2-7; TRBD2 is a weak D gene call, 7 bases matching. The material sequenced was CD4+ or CD8+ T cells sorted from blood, taken in a trial of the OX40 agonist ivuxolimab. This TCR came from an adult with an advanced solid tumor such as melanoma, head and neck, liver or kidney cancer. CDR3 reads: CASSIGGGAREQYF. The bases are TGTGCCAGTAGTATCGGTGGGGGGGCGCGGGAGCAGTACTTC.